Shown below are 17 T cell receptor beta chains from a single sample sequenced in a study of T-cell memory formation after mild COVID-19. TCRdb re-derived calls from the 5' RACE reads in MiXCR, one entry per CDR3 protein. The repertoire holds tens of thousands of distinct CDR3 sequences, around 13% seen once, with 35% to 50% in the top ten. The sequenced sample was PBMCs or a T cell subset sorted from them (not recorded which). All receptors derive from a man between 18 and 29 years old who had mild COVID-19 (a few samples of this study predate the infection). Cell type and time point are not known.

This clonotype was picked up one time. The V gene is TRBV6-2 or TRBV6-3, the J gene TRBJ2-1; D remains unclear. Trimming shortened V by 5 bases and J by 2 bases, and 13 bases separated the two germline ends. CDR1 and CDR2 (germline): MNHEY, SVGEGT. The CDR3 has 15 amino acids. The CDR3 reads CASSRGPTTYNEQFF. The CDR3 coding sequence is TGTGCCAGCAGTAGAGGACCCACCACCTACAATGAGCAGTTCTTC.

This clonotype was counted at least ten times. The chain combines TRBV7-2 with TRBJ2-2; D possibly uses TRBD1 or TRBD2 (5 bases each). Trimming removed 4 bases at V and 6 bases at J, with 15 bases between. From germline, CDR1 is SGHTA and CDR2 FQGNSA. There are 15 residues in the CDR3. The CDR3: CASSSAPGGAGELFF. In nucleotides, the CDR3 is TGTGCCAGCAGCTCAGCCCCTGGGGGAGCCGGGGAGCTGTTTTTT.

This clonotype was counted at least ten times. This chain uses TRBV4-1 with TRBJ2-7; no clear D. The CDR3 has 11 residues. Trimming took 8 bases from V and 9 from J, leaving 14 bases between them. In germline, CDR1 is MGHRA, CDR2 YSYEKL. The CDR3 is CASGSPLGQYF. The CDR3 bases are TGCGCCAGCGGTAGCCCCCTGGGGCAGTACTTC.

This clonotype was seen repeatedly, ten times or more. The rearrangement uses TRBV30 and TRBJ2-1; D is undetermined. Between the trimmed V and J ends, which lost 2 bases and 7 bases, there was a span of 12 bases. The CDR3 loop spans 13 amino acids. Germline loops: CDR1 GTSNPN, CDR2 SVGIG (reference sequence). DNA of the CDR3: TGTGCCTGGAGTTCAAGTAGTATAAATGAGCAGTTCTTC. Protein product: CAWSSSSINEQFF. The full variable domain, completed using reference TRBV30 and TRBJ2-1, is SQTIHQWPATLVQPVGSPLSLECTVEGTSNPNLYWYRQAAGRGLQLLFYSVGIGQISSEVPQNLSASRPQDRQFILSSKKLLLSDSGFYLCAWSSSSINEQFFGPGTRLTVL.

The rearrangement uses TRBV7-9 and TRBJ2-6; D remains ambiguous. This CDR3 region has 12 residues. The V and J ends lost 7 bases and 3 bases respectively, with 4 bases between them. The germline V gene has CDR1 SEHNR and CDR2 FQNEAQ (reference sequence). The CDR3 is CASTRGANVLTF. DNA of the CDR3: TGTGCCAGCACTCGTGGGGCCAACGTCCTGACTTTC.

The genes are TRBV7-9 and TRBJ2-1; 11 positions match TRBD1. Germline lookup yields CDR1 SEHNR and CDR2 FQNEAQ (reference sequence). CDR3 length: 17 amino acids. V shed 4 bases, J shed 2 bases, and the junction held 7 bases outside the gene matches. CDR3 DNA sequence: TGTGCCAGCAGCTCCGGGACAGGGGGTTATACCTACAATGAGCAGTTCTTC. Its protein product is CASSSGTGGYTYNEQFF.

This chain connects TRBV6-5 to TRBJ2-2, with D unresolved. V lost 9 bases, J lost 10 bases, and 18 bases lay in between. CDR3 size: 13 residues. Germline V gene data show CDR1 as MNHEY and CDR2 as SVGAGI. The CDR3 sequence: CASSIHAKEELFF. In DNA, the CDR3 is TGTGCCAGTTCAATACATGCCAAGGAGGAGCTGTTTTTT.

This chain uses TRBV5-1 with TRBJ1-1, with no clear D. The CDR3 length is 13 residues. Per the germline V gene, CDR1 is SGHRS and CDR2 is YFSETQ. V was clipped by 4 bases and J by 1 base, with 8 bases between them. The CDR3, as DNA: TGCGCCAGCAGCGTTCGGACGAACACTGAAGCTTTCTTT. Residues: CASSVRTNTEAFF.

The genes are TRBV5-1 and TRBJ2-3, with 9 bases fitting TRBD1. The CDR3 totals 15 residues. The J segment lost 2 bases and the V segment lost 3 bases, leaving 4 bases of the junction unmatched. Germline V gene lookup returns CDR1 SGHRS and CDR2 YFSETQ. The chain's CDR3 is CASSSRTGVTDTQYF. CDR3 DNA: TGCGCCAGCAGCTCTAGGACAGGGGTCACAGATACGCAGTATTTT.

V gene TRBV30 combines with J gene TRBJ1-2; the D gene is possibly TRBD1 (5 bases). Trimming stripped 4 bases from V and 8 bases from J, with 17 bases between. CDR3 size: 13 residues. Germline V gene lookup returns CDR1 GTSNPN and CDR2 SVGIG (reference sequence). The CDR3 coding sequence is TGTGCCTGGACCTCAGTAGAGGGGCGAGGCTACACCTTC. Residues: CAWTSVEGRGYTF. The whole variable domain, filled in from reference TRBV30 and TRBJ1-2, reads SQTIHQWPATLVQPVGSPLSLECTVEGTSNPNLYWYRQAAGRGLQLLFYSVGIGQISSEVPQNLSASRPQDRQFILSSKKLLLSDSGFYLCAWTSVEGRGYTFGSGTRLTVV.

V usage is TRBV10-3 and J usage is TRBJ2-5; D is uncertain. This CDR3 has 15 amino acids. V was shortened by 4 bases and J by 6 bases, with 18 bases between the two germline ends. Germline CDR1 and CDR2: ENHRY and SYGVKD. The CDR3 spells CAISASVRSSKTQYF. CDR3 sequence (DNA): TGTGCCATCAGTGCGTCGGTCAGGTCGTCTAAGACCCAGTACTTC.

The rearrangement uses TRBV27 and TRBJ2-7, with TRBD1 identical over 7 bases. This CDR3 is 12 amino acids long. The junction had 2 bases not matched to a gene; V was cut back by 6 bases and J by 3 bases. Per germline, CDR1 MNHEY and CDR2 SMNVEV (reference sequence). The CDR3 here is CASRTGSYEQYF. The CDR3 DNA follows: TGTGCCAGCAGGACAGGGAGCTACGAGCAGTACTTC.

This clonotype was observed a handful of times. The chain links TRBV7-9 to TRBJ2-1; 9 bases are a match to TRBD1. Trimming took 5 bases from V and 2 from J; bases not matched to a gene: 4. Germline V gives CDR1 SEHNR, CDR2 FQNEAQ (reference sequence). The CDR3 is made up of 15 amino acids. The CDR3 loop is CASSPRDRAYNEQFF. As DNA, the CDR3 is TGTGCCAGCAGCCCGCGGGACAGGGCCTACAATGAGCAGTTCTTC.

There are a few counts of this clonotype. This rearrangement joins TRBV9 to TRBJ2-3; 7 bases align to TRBD2. The ends lost 4 bases at V and 0 bases at J; junction bases unmatched: 2. The CDR3 totals 14 residues. The germline CDR1 and CDR2 sequences are SGDLS and YYNGEE. In DNA, the CDR3 is TGTGCCAGCAGCTATAGCGGGAGCACAGATACGCAGTATTTT. Protein sequence: CASSYSGSTDTQYF.

The rearrangement joins TRBV7-2 to TRBJ2-7; 7 nucleotides match TRBD2. The CDR3 sequence is 13 residues long. Germline trimming cut 0 bases from V and 5 bases from J; bases unmatched to any gene: 1. Germline lookup yields CDR1 SGHTA and CDR2 FQGNSA. CDR3 DNA: TGTGCCAGCAGCTTAGCCCGGGGGGACGAGCAGTACGTC. Protein product: CASSLARGDEQYV.

This clonotype was counted between two and nine times. The chain carries TRBV13 and TRBJ2-1, with D possibly TRBD2 on 6 matching bases. Trimming removed 11 bases at V and 5 bases at J, with 22 bases between. CDR1 and CDR2 (germline): PRHDT, FYEKMQ (reference sequence). The CDR3 runs 15 residues. CDR3 amino acids: CASNKWGGPDNEQFF. The DNA of the CDR3 is TGTGCCTCAAACAAGTGGGGAGGTCCCGACAATGAGCAGTTCTTC. Filled out from reference TRBV13 and TRBJ2-1, the complete variable domain reads AAGVIQSPRHLIKEKRETATLKCYPIPRHDTVYWYQQGPGQDPQFLISFYEKMQSDKGSIPDRFSAQQFSDYHSELNMSSLELGDSALYFCASNKWGGPDNEQFFGPGTRLTVL.

The table lists this clonotype with a few counts. The V call is TRBV13, the J call TRBJ1-1; D perhaps matches TRBD1 (5 bases). Trimming took off 5 bases at V and 3 bases at J, with 16 bases between the two ends. Germline-derived CDR1 and CDR2 are PRHDT and FYEKMQ (reference sequence). The CDR3 has 15 residues. Written as DNA, the CDR3 is TGTGCCAGCAGCCAAGGCCAGGGCGAGTACACTGAAGCTTTCTTT. It is translated as CASSQGQGEYTEAFF. Complete variable domain (other parts from reference TRBV13 and TRBJ1-1): AAGVIQSPRHLIKEKRETATLKCYPIPRHDTVYWYQQGPGQDPQFLISFYEKMQSDKGSIPDRFSAQQFSDYHSELNMSSLELGDSALYFCASSQGQGEYTEAFFGQGTRLTVV.